This TCR beta chain was retrieved from a study of T cell responses to AZD1222 COVID-19 vaccine. Profiled with immunoSEQ multiplex PCR; TCRdb holds only in-frame clones, not every one. The data contain roughly 130,000 clones, around 94% of them singletons. The germline V gene has CDR1 ENHRY and CDR2 SYGVKD. Trimming took 4 bases from V and 0 from J, leaving 6 bases between them. The CDR3 has 13 amino acids. This TCR derives from an adult in good health. The chain uses TRBV10-3 and TRBJ2-5; D ambiguous. This specimen was peripheral blood, taken on day 0 of AZD1222 vaccination. CDR3 protein: CAISAHNQETQYF. CDR3 sequence (DNA): TGTGCCATCAGTGCACACAACCAAGAGACCCAGTACTTC.